This TCR beta chain derives from a study of metastatic and nonmetastatic thyroid tumors. Relative to its sample, this clone is medium-sized. No patient received treatment before thyroid surgery. Via MiXCR, TCRdb re-called the PCR reads. The sample has approximately 14,000 clones, more than 10% seen once; the top ten hold roughly 15%. Trimming cost V 2 bases and J 2 bases, with 11 bases left between them. Germline V gene sequence: CDR1 LNHDA, CDR2 SQIVND (reference sequence). This CDR3 comprises 15 residues. This sequence originates from a female donor with papillary thyroid cancer or a benign thyroid nodule (not recorded which). Some clones in this sample may be carry-over from other donors' samples. The sequenced material came from blood. The genes are TRBV19 and TRBJ2-3; weak D call: TRBD1 (6 bases). CDR3: CASSISQGSTDTQYF. CDR3 bases: TGTGCCAGTAGTATAAGTCAGGGGTCCACAGATACGCAGTATTTT.